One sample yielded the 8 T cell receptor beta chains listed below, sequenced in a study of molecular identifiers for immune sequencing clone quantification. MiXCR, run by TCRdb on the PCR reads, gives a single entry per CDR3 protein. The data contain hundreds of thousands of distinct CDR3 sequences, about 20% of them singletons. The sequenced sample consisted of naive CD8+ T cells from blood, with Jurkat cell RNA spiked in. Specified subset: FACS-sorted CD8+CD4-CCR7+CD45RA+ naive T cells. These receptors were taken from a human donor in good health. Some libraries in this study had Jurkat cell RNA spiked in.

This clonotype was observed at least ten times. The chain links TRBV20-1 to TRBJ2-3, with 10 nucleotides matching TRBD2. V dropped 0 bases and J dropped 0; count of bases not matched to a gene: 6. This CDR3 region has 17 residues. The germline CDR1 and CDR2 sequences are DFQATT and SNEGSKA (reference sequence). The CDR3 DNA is TGCAGTGCTAGAGATTCTAGCGGGGGTCACAGCACAGATACGCAGTATTTT. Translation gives CSARDSSGGHSTDTQYF.

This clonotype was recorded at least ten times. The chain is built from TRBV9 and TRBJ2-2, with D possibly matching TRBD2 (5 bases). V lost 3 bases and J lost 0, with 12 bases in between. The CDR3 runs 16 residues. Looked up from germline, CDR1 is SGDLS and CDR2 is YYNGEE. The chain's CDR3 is CASSGIAIANTGELFF. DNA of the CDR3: TGTGCCAGCAGCGGTATAGCGATAGCGAACACCGGGGAGCTGTTTTTT.

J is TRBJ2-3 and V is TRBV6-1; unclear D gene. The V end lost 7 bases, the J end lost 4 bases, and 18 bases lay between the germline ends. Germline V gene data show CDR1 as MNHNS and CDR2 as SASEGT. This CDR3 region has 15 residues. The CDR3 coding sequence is TGTGCCAGCACCGAAATAGAAGGGTACGCAGATACGCAGTATTTT. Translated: CASTEIEGYADTQYF.

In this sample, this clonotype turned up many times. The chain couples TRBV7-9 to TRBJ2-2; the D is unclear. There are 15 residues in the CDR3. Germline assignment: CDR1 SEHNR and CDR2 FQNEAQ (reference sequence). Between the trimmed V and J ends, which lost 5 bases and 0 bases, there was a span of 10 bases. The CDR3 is CASSHLGANTGELFF. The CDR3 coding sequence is TGTGCCAGCAGCCATCTAGGAGCGAACACCGGGGAGCTGTTTTTT. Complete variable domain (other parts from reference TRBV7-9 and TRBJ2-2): DTGVSQNPRHKITKRGQNVTFRCDPISEHNRLYWYRQTLGQGPEFLTYFQNEAQLEKSRLLSDRFSAERPKGSFSTLEIQRTEQGDSAMYLCASSHLGANTGELFFGEGSRLTVL.

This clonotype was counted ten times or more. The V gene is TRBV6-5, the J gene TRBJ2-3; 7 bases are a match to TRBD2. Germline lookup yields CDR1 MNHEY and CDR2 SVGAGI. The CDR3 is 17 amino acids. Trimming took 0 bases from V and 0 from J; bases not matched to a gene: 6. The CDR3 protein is CASSYSASGYSTDTQYF. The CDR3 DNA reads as TGTGCCAGCAGTTACTCGGCTAGCGGATACAGCACAGATACGCAGTATTTT.

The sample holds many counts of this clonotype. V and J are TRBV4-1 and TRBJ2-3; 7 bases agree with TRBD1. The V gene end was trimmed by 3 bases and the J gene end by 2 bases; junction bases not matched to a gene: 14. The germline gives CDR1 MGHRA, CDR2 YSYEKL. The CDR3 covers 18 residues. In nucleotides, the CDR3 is TGCGCCAGCAGCCAGACATTTACCGGGACAGCATACACAGATACGCAGTATTTT. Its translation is CASSQTFTGTAYTDTQYF.

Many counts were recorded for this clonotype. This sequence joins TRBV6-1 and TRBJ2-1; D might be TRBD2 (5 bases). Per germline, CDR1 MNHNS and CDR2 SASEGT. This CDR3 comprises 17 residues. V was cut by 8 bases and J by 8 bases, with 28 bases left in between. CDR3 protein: CASLPSPAESFGDEQFF. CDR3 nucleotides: TGTGCCAGCCTACCAAGCCCCGCAGAATCGTTCGGGGATGAGCAGTTCTTC.

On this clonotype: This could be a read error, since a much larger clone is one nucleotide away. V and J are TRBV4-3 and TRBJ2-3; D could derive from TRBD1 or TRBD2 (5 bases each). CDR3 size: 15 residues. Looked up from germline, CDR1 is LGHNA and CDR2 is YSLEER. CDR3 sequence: CASSQDLGPTGTQYF. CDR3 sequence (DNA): TGCGCCAGCAGCCAAGATTTGGGACCTACAGGTACGCAGTATTTT.